One and the same sample provided the 5 T cell receptor beta chains below, sequenced in a study of long-term antiretroviral therapy in people with HIV. The libraries were made with immunoSEQ v3.0 at survey level. Libraries were prepared by immunoSEQ multiplex PCR; TCRdb keeps only in-frame clonotypes and omits some of them. The repertoire holds some 22,000 clones, with 70% to 85% as singletons. The sequences come from unsorted PBMCs, collected 4.1 years after starting antiretroviral therapy. The receptors stem from a woman aged 35 to 49 with HIV.

J is TRBJ2-7 and V is TRBV21-1. TRBV21-1 is given as a pseudogene. CDR3 size: 12 residues. The CDR3 is CASIQSSYEQYF. The CDR3 DNA reads as TGTGCCAGCATCCAAAGCTCCTACGAGCAGTACTTC.

The chain couples TRBV11-2 to TRBJ1-1; tentatively, D is TRBD1 (6 bases). The CDR3 extends over 14 amino acids. Germline V gene data show CDR1 as SGHAT and CDR2 as FQNNGV. Deletions cut 3 bases from V and 5 bases from J, with 13 bases between. The chain's CDR3 is CASSFQGPNTEAFF. The CDR3 DNA reads as TGTGCCAGCAGCTTCCAGGGGCCAAATACTGAAGCTTTCTTT. The variable domain in full, completed from reference TRBV11-2 and TRBJ1-1, reads EAGVAQSPRYKIIEKRQSVAFWCNPISGHATLYWYQQILGQGPKLLIQFQNNGVVDDSQLPKDRFSAERLKGVDSTLKIQPAKLEDSAVYLCASSFQGPNTEAFFGQGTRLTVV.

The rearrangement links TRBV21-1 to TRBJ1-5; TRBD1 is the table's D call, not checked against the DNA. TRBV21-1 is given as a pseudogene. The CDR3 loop spans 18 amino acids. The DNA for the CDR3 is TGTGCCAGCAGCCTTCAACCGGGACAGGGGGCACCCGATCAGCCCCAGCATTTT. Its protein product is CASSLQPGQGAPDQPQHF.

V and J are TRBV7-8 and TRBJ2-3; D could derive from TRBD1 or TRBD2 (5 bases each). Looked up from germline, CDR1 is SGHVS and CDR2 is FQNEAQ. The V end lost 0 bases, the J end lost 3 bases, and 10 bases lay between the germline ends. This CDR3 has 15 amino acids. In DNA form, the CDR3 reads TGTGCCAGCAGCTTAGCGGGGCCGGGAACAGATACGCAGTATTTT. Translating gives CASSLAGPGTDTQYF. The whole variable domain, remainder taken from reference TRBV7-8 and TRBJ2-3, is GAGVSQSPRYKVAKRGQDVALRCDPISGHVSLFWYQQALGQGPEFLTYFQNEAQLDKSGLPSDRFFAERPEGSVSTLKIQRTQQEDSAVYLCASSLAGPGTDTQYFGPGTRLTVL.

This chain uses TRBV5-4 with TRBJ2-1, with D possibly TRBD2 on 6 matching bases. Looked up from germline, CDR1 is SGHNT and CDR2 is YYREEE (reference sequence). This CDR3 is built from 14 residues. V lost 9 bases and J 1 base, leaving 14 bases between the germline ends. In DNA, the CDR3 is TGTGCCACCTGGAGGGAGAGGTCCTACAATGAGCAGTTCTTC. Protein sequence: CATWRERSYNEQFF.